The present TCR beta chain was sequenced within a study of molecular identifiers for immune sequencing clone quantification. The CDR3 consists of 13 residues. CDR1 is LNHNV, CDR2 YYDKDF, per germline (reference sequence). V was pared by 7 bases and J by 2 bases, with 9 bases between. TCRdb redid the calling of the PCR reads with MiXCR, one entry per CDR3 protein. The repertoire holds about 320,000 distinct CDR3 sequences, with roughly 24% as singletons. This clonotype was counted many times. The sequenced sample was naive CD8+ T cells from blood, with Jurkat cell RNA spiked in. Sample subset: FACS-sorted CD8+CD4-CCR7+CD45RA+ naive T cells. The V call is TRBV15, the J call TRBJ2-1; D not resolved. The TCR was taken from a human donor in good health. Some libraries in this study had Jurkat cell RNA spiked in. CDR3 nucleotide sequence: TGTGCCACCAAGGAAATTACCTACAATGAGCAGTTCTTC. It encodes CATKEITYNEQFF.